This TCR beta chain comes out of a study of response to subunit inactivated influenza vaccine. Study-wide results and caveats: Authors suggested few new T cells are recruited by each seasonal influenza vaccination.

Via MiXCR, TCRdb re-called the RT-PCR reads, giving one row per CDR3 protein. Of about 610,000 distinct CDR3 sequences listed, approximately 15% are singletons. The germline V gene encodes CDR1 LNHNV and CDR2 YYDKDF (reference sequence). This CDR3 region has 16 residues. Trimming pared 1 base from V and 0 bases from J, leaving 12 bases between. This clonotype has ten or more counts. The antigen remains unidentified. The chain recombines TRBV15 with TRBJ2-5, with unresolved D. The receptor comes from a man aged 50 to 60 who received an inactivated influenza vaccine. The sample in question was PBMCs from blood, obtained 12 days after vaccination. As DNA, the CDR3 is TGTGCCACCAGCAGAGTTCCTCGGATGTACCAAGAGACCCAGTACTTC. As protein: CATSRVPRMYQETQYF.